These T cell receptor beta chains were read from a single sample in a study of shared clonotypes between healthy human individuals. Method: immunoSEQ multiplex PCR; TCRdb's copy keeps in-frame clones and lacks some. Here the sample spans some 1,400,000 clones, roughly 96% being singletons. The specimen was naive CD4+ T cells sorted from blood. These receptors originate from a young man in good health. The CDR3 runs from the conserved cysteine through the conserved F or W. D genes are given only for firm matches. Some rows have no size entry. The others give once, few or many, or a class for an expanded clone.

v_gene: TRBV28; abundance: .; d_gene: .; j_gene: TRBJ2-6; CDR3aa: CASRLGGAGANVLTF; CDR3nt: TGTGCCAGCAGATTAGGGGGAGCTGGGGCCAACGTCCTGACTTTC
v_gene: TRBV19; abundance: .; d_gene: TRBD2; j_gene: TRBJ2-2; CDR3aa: CASRQLAGGPSGELFF; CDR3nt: TGTGCCAGTAGACAGCTAGCGGGAGGGCCTTCCGGGGAGCTGTTTTTT
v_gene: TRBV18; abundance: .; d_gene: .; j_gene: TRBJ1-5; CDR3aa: CASSPTPEPSLNQPQHF; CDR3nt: TGTGCCAGCTCACCAACGCCAGAACCGTCCCTTAATCAGCCCCAGCATTTT
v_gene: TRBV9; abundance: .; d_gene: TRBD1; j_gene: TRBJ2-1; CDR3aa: CASSVRTGSSYNEQFF; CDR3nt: TGTGCCAGCAGCGTGAGGACAGGGAGCTCCTACAATGAGCAGTTCTTC
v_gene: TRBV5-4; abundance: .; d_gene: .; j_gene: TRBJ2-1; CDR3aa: CASSLLFGGYNEQFF; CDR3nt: TGTGCCAGCAGCTTGTTATTTGGGGGGTACAATGAGCAGTTCTTC
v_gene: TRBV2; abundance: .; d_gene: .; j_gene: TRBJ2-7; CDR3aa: CASRVGMSSYEQYF; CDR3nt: TGTGCCAGCAGGGTCGGGATGAGCTCCTACGAGCAGTACTTC
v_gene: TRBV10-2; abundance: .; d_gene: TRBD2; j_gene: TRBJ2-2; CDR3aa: CASRDSGRVTGELFF; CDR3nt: TGCGCCAGCAGAGATAGCGGGAGGGTCACCGGGGAGCTGTTTTTT
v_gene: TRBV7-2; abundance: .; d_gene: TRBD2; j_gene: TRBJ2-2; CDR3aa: CASSEGLAVKLFF; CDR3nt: TGTGCCAGCAGCGAGGGACTAGCGGTAAAGCTGTTTTTT
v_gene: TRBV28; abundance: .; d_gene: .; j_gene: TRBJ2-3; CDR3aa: CASSPSEILRTDTQYF; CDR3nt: TGTGCCAGCAGCCCGTCGGAGATCCTCCGCACAGATACGCAGTATTTT
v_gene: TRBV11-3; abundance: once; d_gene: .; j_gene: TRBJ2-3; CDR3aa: CASSYQSVTDTQYF; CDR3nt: TGTGCCAGCAGCTATCAATCAGTCACAGATACGCAGTATTTT
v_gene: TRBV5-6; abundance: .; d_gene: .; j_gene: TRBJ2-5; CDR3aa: CASSSQGGMETQYF; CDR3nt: TGTGCCAGCAGCTCGCAGGGGGGGATGGAGACCCAGTACTTC
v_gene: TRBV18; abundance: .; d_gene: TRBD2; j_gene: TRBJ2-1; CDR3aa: CASKTGTSDNEQFF; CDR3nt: TGTGCCAGTAAAACCGGGACTAGCGACAATGAGCAGTTCTTC
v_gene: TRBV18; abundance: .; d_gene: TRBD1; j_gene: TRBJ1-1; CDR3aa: CASSPKTGAEAFF; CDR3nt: TGTGCCAGCTCACCAAAAACAGGGGCTGAAGCTTTCTTT
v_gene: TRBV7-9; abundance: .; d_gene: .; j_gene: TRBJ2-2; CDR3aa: CASSLSSNTGELFF; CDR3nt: TGTGCCAGCAGCTTATCCTCGAACACCGGGGAGCTGTTTTTT
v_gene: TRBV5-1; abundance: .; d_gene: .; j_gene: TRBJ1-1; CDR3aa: CASSFTAGFFAEAFF; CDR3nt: TGCGCCAGCAGCTTTACGGCAGGTTTTTTCGCTGAAGCTTTCTTT
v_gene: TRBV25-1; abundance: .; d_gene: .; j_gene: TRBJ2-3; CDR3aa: CASSEFADTQYF; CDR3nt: TGTGCCAGCAGTGAATTCGCGGATACGCAGTATTTT
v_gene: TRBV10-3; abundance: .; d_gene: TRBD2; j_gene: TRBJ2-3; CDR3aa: CAISESASGWADTQYF; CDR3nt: TGTGCCATCAGTGAGTCGGCTAGCGGGTGGGCAGATACGCAGTATTTT
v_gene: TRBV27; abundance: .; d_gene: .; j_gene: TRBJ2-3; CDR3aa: CASSFGDTQYF; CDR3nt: TGTGCCAGCAGTTTTGGAGATACGCAGTATTTT
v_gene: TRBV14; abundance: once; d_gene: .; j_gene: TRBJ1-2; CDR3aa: CASSQGQLNYGYTF; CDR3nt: TGTGCCAGCAGCCAAGGACAGCTTAACTATGGCTACACCTTC
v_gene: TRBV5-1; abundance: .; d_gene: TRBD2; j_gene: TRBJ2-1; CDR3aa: CASSRTSGNNEQFF; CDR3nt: TGCGCCAGCAGCCGGACTAGCGGGAACAATGAGCAGTTCTTC
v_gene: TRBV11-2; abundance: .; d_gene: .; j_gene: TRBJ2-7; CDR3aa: CASSLAGLPYEQYF; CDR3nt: TGTGCCAGCAGCTTAGCAGGACTTCCCTACGAGCAGTACTTC
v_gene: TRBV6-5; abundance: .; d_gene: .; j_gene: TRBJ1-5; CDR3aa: CASSYNRDQPQHF; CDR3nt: TGTGCCAGCAGTTACAACCGGGATCAGCCCCAGCATTTT
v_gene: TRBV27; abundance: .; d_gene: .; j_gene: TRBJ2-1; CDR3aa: CASSPLTVYNEQFF; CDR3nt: TGTGCCAGCAGCCCCCTGACTGTCTACAATGAGCAGTTCTTC
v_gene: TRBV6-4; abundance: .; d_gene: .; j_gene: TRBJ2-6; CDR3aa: CASSALSGANVLTF; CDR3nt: TGTGCCAGCAGTGCCCTCTCTGGGGCCAACGTCCTGACTTTC
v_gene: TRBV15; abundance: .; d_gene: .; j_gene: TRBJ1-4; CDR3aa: CATSRAGEKLFF; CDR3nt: TGTGCCACCAGCAGAGCGGGTGAAAAACTGTTTTTT
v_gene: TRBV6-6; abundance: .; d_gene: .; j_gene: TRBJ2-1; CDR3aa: CASTLIRGGNEQFF; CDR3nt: TGTGCCAGCACCCTCATTAGAGGGGGGAATGAGCAGTTCTTC
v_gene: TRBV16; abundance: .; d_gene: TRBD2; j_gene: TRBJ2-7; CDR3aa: CASSQISSGSNYEQYF; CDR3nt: TGTGCCAGCAGCCAAATCTCTAGCGGGAGCAACTACGAGCAGTACTTC
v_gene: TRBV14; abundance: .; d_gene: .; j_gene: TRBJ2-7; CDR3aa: CASSQTSIEQYF; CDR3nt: TGTGCCAGCAGCCAGACTAGTATCGAGCAGTACTTC
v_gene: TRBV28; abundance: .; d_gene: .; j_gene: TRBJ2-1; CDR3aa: CASSTPGPRYNEQFF; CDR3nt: TGTGCCAGCAGTACTCCGGGACCCCGCTACAATGAGCAGTTCTTC
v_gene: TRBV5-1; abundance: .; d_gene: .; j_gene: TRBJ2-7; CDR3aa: CASSPLVAGFYEQYF; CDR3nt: TGCGCCAGCAGCCCCCTGGTCGCGGGATTCTACGAGCAGTACTTC
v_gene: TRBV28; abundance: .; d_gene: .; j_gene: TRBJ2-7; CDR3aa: CASSSTILTSHEQYF; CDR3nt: TGTGCCAGCAGTTCCACGATACTCACTTCACACGAGCAGTACTTC
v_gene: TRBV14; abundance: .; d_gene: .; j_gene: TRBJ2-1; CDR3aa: CASSQMRTVNEQFF; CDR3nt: TGTGCCAGCAGCCAAATGAGGACAGTCAATGAGCAGTTCTTC
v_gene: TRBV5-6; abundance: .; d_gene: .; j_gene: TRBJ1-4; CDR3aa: CASSLGRMNEKLFF; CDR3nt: TGTGCCAGCAGCTTGGGCAGGATGAATGAAAAACTGTTTTTT
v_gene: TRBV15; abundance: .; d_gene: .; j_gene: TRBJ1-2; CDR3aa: CATSSWQGSYGYTF; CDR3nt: TGTGCCACCAGCAGCTGGCAGGGAAGTTACGGCTACACCTTC
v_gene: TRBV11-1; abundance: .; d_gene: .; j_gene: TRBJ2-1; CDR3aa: CASSLAGIGNEQFF; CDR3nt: TGTGCCAGCAGCTTAGCCGGGATTGGCAATGAGCAGTTCTTC
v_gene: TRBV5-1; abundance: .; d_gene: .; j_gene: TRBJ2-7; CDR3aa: CASSLPSRRGRVYEQYF; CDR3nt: TGCGCCAGCAGCTTGCCTAGTCGGAGGGGGCGCGTCTACGAGCAGTACTTC
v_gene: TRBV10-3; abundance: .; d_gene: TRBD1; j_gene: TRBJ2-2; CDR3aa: CAISDSVTGDTGELFF; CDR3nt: TGTGCCATCAGCGACTCCGTGACAGGGGACACCGGGGAGCTGTTTTTT
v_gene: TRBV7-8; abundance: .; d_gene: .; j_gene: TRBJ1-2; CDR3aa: CASSLGTAHLRDGYTF; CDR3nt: TGTGCCAGCAGCTTAGGTACGGCTCACCTACGGGATGGCTACACCTTC
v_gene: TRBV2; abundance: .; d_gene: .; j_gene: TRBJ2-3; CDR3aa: CASAAWTGTDTQYF; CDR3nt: TGTGCCAGCGCAGCCTGGACGGGCACAGATACGCAGTATTTT
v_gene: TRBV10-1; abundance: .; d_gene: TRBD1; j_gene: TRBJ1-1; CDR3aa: CASSGSGTAAEAFF; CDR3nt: TGCGCCAGCAGTGGATCCGGGACAGCTGCTGAAGCTTTCTTT
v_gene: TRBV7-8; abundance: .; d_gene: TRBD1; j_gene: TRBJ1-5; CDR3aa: CASSSLGDRAAQPQHF; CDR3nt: TGTGCCAGCAGCTCTTTGGGGGACAGGGCGGCTCAGCCCCAGCATTTT
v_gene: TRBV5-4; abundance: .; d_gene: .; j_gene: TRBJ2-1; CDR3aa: CASAPDGGGSGEQFF; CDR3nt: TGTGCCAGCGCACCCGACGGGGGCGGGAGTGGTGAGCAGTTCTTC
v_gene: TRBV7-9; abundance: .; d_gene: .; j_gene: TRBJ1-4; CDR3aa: CASSLAPAFEKLFF; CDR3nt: TGTGCCAGCAGCTTAGCCCCGGCTTTTGAAAAACTGTTTTTT
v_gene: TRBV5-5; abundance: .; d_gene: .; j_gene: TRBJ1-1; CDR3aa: CASSLAGGEAFF; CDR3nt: TGTGCCAGCAGCTTGGCGGGAGGGGAAGCTTTCTTT
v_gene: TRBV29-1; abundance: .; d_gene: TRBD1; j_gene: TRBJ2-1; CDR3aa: CSVESGQGIGYNEQFF; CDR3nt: TGCAGCGTTGAATCGGGACAGGGGATTGGTTACAATGAGCAGTTCTTC
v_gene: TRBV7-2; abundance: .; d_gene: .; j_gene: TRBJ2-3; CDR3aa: CASSLATSTDTQYF; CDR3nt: TGTGCCAGCAGCTTAGCGACGAGCACAGATACGCAGTATTTT
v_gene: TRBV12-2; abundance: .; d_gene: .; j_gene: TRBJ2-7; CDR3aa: CASRFMALGQGVYEQYF; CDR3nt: TGTGCAAGTCGCTTTATGGCTTTAGGGCAGGGGGTCTACGAGCAGTACTTC